This T cell receptor beta chain comes out of a study of blood T cells in healthy people across ages. Whole-study findings and limits: Observed TCR beta diversity showed a strong correlation with the percentage of naive T cells as measured by flow cytometry. The recorded TCR beta diversity per million T cells decreased in a roughly linear manner with age.

The donors, all healthy, were Caucasians living in Russia, aged roughly 6 to 100. The table lists this clonotype with a few counts. Its antigen is not known. Per the germline V gene, CDR1 is SGHRS and CDR2 is YFSETQ. The CDR3 length is 15 residues. The V gene lost 2 bases and the J gene lost 8 bases, with 14 bases spanning the gap. A second 7 to 11 cycle PCR used barcoded and J-beta primers. All samples yielded 2.5 million or more CDR3-containing paired-end reads. TCRdb passed the 5' RACE reads through MiXCR, listing each CDR3 protein once. The sample lists approximately 2,000,000 distinct CDR3 sequences, roughly two fifths occurring once.

The sequence derives from a human donor in good health. The sequencing input was blood. This chain links TRBV5-1 with TRBJ1-6; D ambiguous. The CDR3 region is CASSFLFGEDSPLHF. In nucleotides, the CDR3 is TGCGCCAGCAGCTTTCTCTTCGGGGAGGATTCACCCCTCCACTTT.